The rows below give T cell receptor beta chains drawn from one sample of a study of blood T cell repertoires in COVID-19. The data were produced by immunoSEQ multiplex PCR, yet TCRdb's version contains in-frame clones alone and is incomplete. The sample shows some 160,000 clones, over 75% of them seen only once. Sequencing used PBMCs or T cells enriched from blood (not recorded which). The receptors here all came from a woman in her fifties or sixties who had recovered from COVID-19. Both conserved end residues are part of each CDR3. Each record gives: CDR3 protein, CDR3 DNA, CDR3 length, J gene, V gene, D gene, clone size. D genes are given only for firm matches. Some rows mark clone size as missing; the rest say once, few, many or name a class of expanded clone.

CDR3: CASSWTASQETQYF
DNA: TGTGCCAGTAGTTGGACAGCGAGCCAAGAGACCCAGTACTTC
length: 14
J: TRBJ2-5
V: TRBV19
D: .
size: .

CDR3: CASSERGRGASTEAFF
DNA: TGTGCCAGCAGTGAGAGGGGGAGGGGGGCGAGCACTGAAGCTTTCTTT
length: 16
J: TRBJ1-1
V: TRBV25-1
D: .
size: .

CDR3: CATSDPGTGHPNEQFF
DNA: TGTGCCACCAGTGATCCGGGGACAGGCCACCCCAATGAGCAGTTCTTC
length: 16
J: TRBJ2-1
V: TRBV24-1
D: TRBD1
size: .

CDR3: CASSVGSGTEAFF
DNA: TGTGCCAGCAGCGTGGGGTCGGGAACTGAAGCTTTCTTT
length: 13
J: TRBJ1-1
V: TRBV5-6
D: .
size: .

CDR3: CASRSRPSTDTQYF
DNA: TGTGCCAGCAGATCGAGGCCTAGCACAGATACGCAGTATTTT
length: 14
J: TRBJ2-3
V: TRBV7-2
D: .
size: .

CDR3: CASSPSPPTRFSGANVLTF
DNA: TGCGCCAGCAGCCCGAGCCCCCCGACACGATTCTCTGGGGCCAACGTCCTGACTTTC
length: 19
J: TRBJ2-6
V: TRBV5-1
D: .
size: once

CDR3: CASSGGGTYEQYF
DNA: TGTGCCAGCAGCGGAGGGGGCACATACGAGCAGTACTTC
length: 13
J: TRBJ2-7
V: TRBV5-8
D: .
size: once

CDR3: CASSQSDRSHEQYF
DNA: TGCGCCAGCAGTCAATCGGACAGGTCCCACGAGCAGTACTTC
length: 14
J: TRBJ2-7
V: TRBV23-1
D: TRBD1
size: .

CDR3: CASNGQPTGELFF
DNA: TGTGCCAGCAACGGACAGCCGACCGGGGAGCTGTTTTTT
length: 13
J: TRBJ2-2
V: TRBV25-1
D: .
size: .

CDR3: CASSLTTGANTGELFF
DNA: TGCGCCAGCAGCCTAACGACAGGGGCAAACACCGGGGAGCTGTTTTTT
length: 16
J: TRBJ2-2
V: TRBV5-1
D: TRBD1
size: .

CDR3: CASSPRTGGYPDTQYF
DNA: TGTGCCAGCAGCCCCCGGACAGGGGGCTACCCAGATACGCAGTATTTT
length: 16
J: TRBJ2-3
V: TRBV14
D: TRBD1
size: .

CDR3: CASSQGEMDEQYF
DNA: TGTGCCAGCAGCCAAGGAGAGATGGACGAGCAGTACTTC
length: 13
J: TRBJ2-7
V: TRBV4-2
D: .
size: .

CDR3: CASSKAGTYGNTIYF
DNA: TGTGCCAGTAGTAAGGCAGGGACTTATGGAAACACCATATATTTT
length: 15
J: TRBJ1-3
V: TRBV19
D: .
size: .

CDR3: CASSYSWSGVGEQYF
DNA: TGTGCCAGCAGTTACTCGTGGAGCGGGGTCGGGGAGCAGTACTTC
length: 15
J: TRBJ2-7
V: TRBV6-5
D: TRBD2
size: .

CDR3: CASSTQDRANQPQHF
DNA: TGTGCCAGTAGTACCCAGGACAGGGCAAATCAGCCCCAGCATTTT
length: 15
J: TRBJ1-5
V: TRBV19
D: TRBD1
size: .

CDR3: CASSLERQGPYEQYF
DNA: TGCGCCAGCAGCTTGGAACGACAGGGGCCCTACGAGCAGTACTTC
length: 15
J: TRBJ2-7
V: TRBV5-1
D: TRBD1
size: .

CDR3: CASSKTPGQGALIYGYTF
DNA: TGTGCCAGCAGTAAAACACCGGGACAGGGGGCCCTCATCTATGGCTACACCTTC
length: 18
J: TRBJ1-2
V: TRBV27
D: TRBD1
size: .

CDR3: CASSYSFSEKLFF
DNA: TGTGCCAGCAGCTACAGTTTTTCTGAAAAACTGTTTTTT
length: 13
J: TRBJ1-4
V: TRBV7-2
D: .
size: .

CDR3: CASSTGNSNQPQHF
DNA: TGTGCCAGCTCAACAGGGAATAGCAATCAGCCCCAGCATTTT
length: 14
J: TRBJ1-5
V: TRBV18
D: .
size: .

CDR3: CASSLMTGGVGYTF
DNA: TGTGCCAGTAGTCTTATGACAGGGGGTGTTGGCTACACCTTC
length: 14
J: TRBJ1-2
V: TRBV19
D: TRBD1
size: .

CDR3: CASSSGTGYEKTQYF
DNA: TGTGCCAGCTCGTCCGGGACAGGGTATGAAAAGACCCAGTACTTC
length: 15
J: TRBJ2-5
V: TRBV18
D: TRBD1
size: .

CDR3: CASSLIRGPTGELFF
DNA: TGCGCCAGCAGCTTAATTAGGGGGCCAACCGGGGAGCTGTTTTTT
length: 15
J: TRBJ2-2
V: TRBV5-1
D: TRBD1
size: .

CDR3: CASRPGQSYNEQFF
DNA: TGTGCCAGCAGGCCTGGACAGTCCTACAATGAGCAGTTCTTC
length: 14
J: TRBJ2-1
V: TRBV27
D: .
size: .

CDR3: CASSLGRGNTIYF
DNA: TGTGCCAGCAGTTTGGGGAGGGGAAACACCATATATTTT
length: 13
J: TRBJ1-3
V: TRBV5-6
D: .
size: .

CDR3: CASSPRAFFQETQYF
DNA: TGCGCCAGCAGCCCTAGAGCATTTTTCCAAGAGACCCAGTACTTC
length: 15
J: TRBJ2-5
V: TRBV5-1
D: .
size: .

CDR3: CASSLGSSYNEQFF
DNA: TGTGCCAGCAGTTTAGGGAGCTCCTACAATGAGCAGTTCTTC
length: 14
J: TRBJ2-1
V: TRBV7-9
D: .
size: once

CDR3: CASSFRTGPYQPQHF
DNA: TGTGCCAGCAGCTTCCGGACAGGACCCTATCAGCCCCAGCATTTT
length: 15
J: TRBJ1-5
V: TRBV7-2
D: TRBD1
size: .

CDR3: CASSPEALEAFF
DNA: TGTGCCAGCAGCCCCGAGGCCTTAGAAGCTTTCTTT
length: 12
J: TRBJ1-1
V: TRBV11-2
D: .
size: once

CDR3: CSGGHLNQPQHF
DNA: TGCAGCGGTGGACACCTAAATCAGCCCCAGCATTTT
length: 12
J: TRBJ1-5
V: TRBV29-1
D: .
size: .

CDR3: CASSVGASKNTEAFF
DNA: TGTGCCAGCAGCGTAGGCGCTAGTAAGAACACTGAAGCTTTCTTT
length: 15
J: TRBJ1-1
V: TRBV9
D: .
size: .

CDR3: CASSPRAGGRQDEQFF
DNA: TGTGCCAGCTCACCACGAGCGGGGGGGCGACAGGATGAGCAGTTCTTC
length: 16
J: TRBJ2-1
V: TRBV18
D: TRBD2
size: .

CDR3: CASSPDRAQETQYF
DNA: TGCGCCAGCAGCCCGGACAGGGCGCAAGAGACCCAGTACTTC
length: 14
J: TRBJ2-5
V: TRBV5-1
D: TRBD1
size: .